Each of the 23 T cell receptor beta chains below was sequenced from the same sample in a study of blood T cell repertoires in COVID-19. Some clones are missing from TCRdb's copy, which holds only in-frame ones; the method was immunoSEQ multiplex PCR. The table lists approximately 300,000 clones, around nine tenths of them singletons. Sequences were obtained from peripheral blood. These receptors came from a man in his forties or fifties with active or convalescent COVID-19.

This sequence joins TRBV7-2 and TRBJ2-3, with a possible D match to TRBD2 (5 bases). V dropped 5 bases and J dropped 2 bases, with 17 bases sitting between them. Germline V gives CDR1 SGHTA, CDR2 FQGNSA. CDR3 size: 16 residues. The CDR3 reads CASSLIASAPTDTQYF. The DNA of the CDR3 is TGTGCCAGCAGCCTAATAGCGTCGGCGCCCACAGATACGCAGTATTTT.

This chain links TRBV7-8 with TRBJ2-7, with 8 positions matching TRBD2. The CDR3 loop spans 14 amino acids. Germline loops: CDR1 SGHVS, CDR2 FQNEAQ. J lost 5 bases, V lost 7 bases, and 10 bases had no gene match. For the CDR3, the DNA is TGTGCCAGCACCAGAGCGGGAGTTGCCCACGAGCAGTACTTC. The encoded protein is CASTRAGVAHEQYF.

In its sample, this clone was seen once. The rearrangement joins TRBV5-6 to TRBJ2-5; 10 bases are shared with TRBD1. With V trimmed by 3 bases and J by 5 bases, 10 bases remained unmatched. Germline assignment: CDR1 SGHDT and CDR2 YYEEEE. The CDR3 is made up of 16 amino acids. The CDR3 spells CASSSDPGQGTETQYF. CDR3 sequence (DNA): TGTGCCAGCAGCTCTGACCCGGGACAGGGGACGGAGACCCAGTACTTC.

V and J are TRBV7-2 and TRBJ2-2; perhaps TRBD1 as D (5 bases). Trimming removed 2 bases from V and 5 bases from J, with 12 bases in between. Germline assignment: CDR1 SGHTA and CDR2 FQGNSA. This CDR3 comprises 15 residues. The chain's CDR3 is CASSLSRVQTGELFF. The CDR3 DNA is TGTGCCAGCAGCTTAAGCAGGGTCCAGACCGGGGAGCTGTTTTTT.

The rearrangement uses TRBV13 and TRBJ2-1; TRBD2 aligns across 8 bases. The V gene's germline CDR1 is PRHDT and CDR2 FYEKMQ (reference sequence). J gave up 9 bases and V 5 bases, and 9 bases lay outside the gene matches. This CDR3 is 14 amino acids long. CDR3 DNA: TGTGCCAGCAGCCGCTCGAGCGGGAGCTCTGAGCAGTTCTTC. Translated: CASSRSSGSSEQFF.

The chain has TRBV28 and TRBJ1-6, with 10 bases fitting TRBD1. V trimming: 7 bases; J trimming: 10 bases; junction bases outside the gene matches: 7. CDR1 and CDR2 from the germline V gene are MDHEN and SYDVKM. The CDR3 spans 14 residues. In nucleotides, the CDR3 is TGTGCCAGCACCAGGGACAGGGGAGGATCACCCCTCCACTTT. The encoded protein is CASTRDRGGSPLHF. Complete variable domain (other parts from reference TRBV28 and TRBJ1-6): DVKVTQSSRYLVKRTGEKVFLECVQDMDHENMFWYRQDPGLGLRLIYFSYDVKMKEKGDIPEGYSVSREKKERFSLILESASTNQTSMYLCASTRDRGGSPLHFGNGTRLTVT.

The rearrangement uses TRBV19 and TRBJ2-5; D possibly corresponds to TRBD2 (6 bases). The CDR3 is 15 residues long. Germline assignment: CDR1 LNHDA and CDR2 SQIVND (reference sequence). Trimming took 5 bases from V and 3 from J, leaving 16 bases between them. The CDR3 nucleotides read TGTGCCAGTAGTTCGACTACGGGACTCGAAGAGACCCAGTACTTC. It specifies CASSSTTGLEETQYF.

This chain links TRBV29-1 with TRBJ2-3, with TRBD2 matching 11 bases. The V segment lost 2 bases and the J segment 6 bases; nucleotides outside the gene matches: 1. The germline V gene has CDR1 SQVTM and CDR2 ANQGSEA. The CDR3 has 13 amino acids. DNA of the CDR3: TGCAGCGTTGAAACTAGCGGGAGCGATACGCAGTATTTT. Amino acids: CSVETSGSDTQYF.

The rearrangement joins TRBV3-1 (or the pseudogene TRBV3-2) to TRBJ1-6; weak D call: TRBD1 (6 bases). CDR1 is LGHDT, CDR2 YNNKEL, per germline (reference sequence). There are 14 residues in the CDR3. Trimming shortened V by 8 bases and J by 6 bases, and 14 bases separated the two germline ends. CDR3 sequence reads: CASSQRGFNSPLHF. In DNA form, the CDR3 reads TGTGCCAGCTCCCAGAGGGGGTTTAATTCACCCCTCCACTTT.

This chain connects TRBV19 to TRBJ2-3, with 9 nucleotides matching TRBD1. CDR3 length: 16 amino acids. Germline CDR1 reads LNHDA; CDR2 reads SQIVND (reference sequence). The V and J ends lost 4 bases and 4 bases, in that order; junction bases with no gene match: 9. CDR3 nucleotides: TGTGCCAGTAGTACCCCCGGGGACAGGGTCTCAGATACGCAGTATTTT. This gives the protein CASSTPGDRVSDTQYF.

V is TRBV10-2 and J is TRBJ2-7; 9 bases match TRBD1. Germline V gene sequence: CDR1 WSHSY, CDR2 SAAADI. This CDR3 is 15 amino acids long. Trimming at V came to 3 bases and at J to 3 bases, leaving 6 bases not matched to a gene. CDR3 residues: CASSDSGQGFYEQYF. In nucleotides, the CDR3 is TGCGCCAGCAGTGACTCGGGACAGGGTTTCTACGAGCAGTACTTC.

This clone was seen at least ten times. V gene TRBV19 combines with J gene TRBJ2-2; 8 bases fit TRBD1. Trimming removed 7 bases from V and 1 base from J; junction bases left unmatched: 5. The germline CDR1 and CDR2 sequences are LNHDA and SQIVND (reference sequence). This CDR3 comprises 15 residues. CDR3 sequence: CASTRGQGNTGELFF. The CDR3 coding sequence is TGTGCCAGTACCCGCGGACAGGGGAACACCGGGGAGCTGTTTTTT. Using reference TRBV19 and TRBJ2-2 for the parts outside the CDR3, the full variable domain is DGGITQSPKYLFRKEGQNVTLSCEQNLNHDAMYWYRQDPGQGLRLIYYSQIVNDFQKGDIAEGYSVSREKKESFPLTVTSAQKNPTAFYLCASTRGQGNTGELFFGEGSRLTVL.

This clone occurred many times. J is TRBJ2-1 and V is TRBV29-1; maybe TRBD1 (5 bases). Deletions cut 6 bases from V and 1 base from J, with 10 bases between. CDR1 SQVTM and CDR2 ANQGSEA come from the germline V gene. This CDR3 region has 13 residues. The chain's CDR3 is CSVEQESYNEQFF. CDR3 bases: TGCAGCGTGGAACAGGAATCCTACAATGAGCAGTTCTTC.

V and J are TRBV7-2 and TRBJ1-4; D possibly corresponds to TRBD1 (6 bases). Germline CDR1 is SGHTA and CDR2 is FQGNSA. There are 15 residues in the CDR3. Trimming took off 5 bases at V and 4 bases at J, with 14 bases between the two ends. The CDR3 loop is CASSARTDHNEKLFF. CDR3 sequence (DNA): TGTGCCAGCAGCGCACGGACAGACCATAATGAAAAACTGTTTTTT.

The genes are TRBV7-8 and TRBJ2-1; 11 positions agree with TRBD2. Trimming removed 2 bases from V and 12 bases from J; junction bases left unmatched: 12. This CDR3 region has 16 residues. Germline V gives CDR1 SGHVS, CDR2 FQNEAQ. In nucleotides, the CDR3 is TGTGCCAGCAGCTTACTACTAGCGGGGGCCTACCCGTTGCAGTTCTTC. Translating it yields CASSLLLAGAYPLQFF.

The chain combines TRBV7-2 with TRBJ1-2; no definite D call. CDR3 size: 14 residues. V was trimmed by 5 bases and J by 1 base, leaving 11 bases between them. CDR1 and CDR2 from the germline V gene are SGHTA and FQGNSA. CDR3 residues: CASSQDGLNYGYTF. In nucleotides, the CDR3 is TGTGCCAGCAGCCAGGATGGCCTTAACTATGGCTACACCTTC.

The CDR3 protein is CASGANYGYTF. The CDR3 nucleotides read TGTGCCAGCGGGGCCAACTATGGCTACACCTTC. The chain has TRBV27 and TRBJ1-2; maybe TRBD1 (5 bases). CDR1 is MNHEY and CDR2 is SMNVEV in the germline V gene (reference sequence). V lost 8 bases and J 2 bases, leaving 6 bases between the germline ends. This CDR3 contains 11 residues.

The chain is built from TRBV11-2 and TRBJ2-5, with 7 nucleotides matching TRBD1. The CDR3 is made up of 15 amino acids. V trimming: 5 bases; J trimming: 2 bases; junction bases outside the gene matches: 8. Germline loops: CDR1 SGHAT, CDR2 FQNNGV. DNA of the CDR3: TGTGCCAGCAGCCCCCCCCCGGGACAGCAAGAGACCCAGTACTTC. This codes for CASSPPPGQQETQYF.

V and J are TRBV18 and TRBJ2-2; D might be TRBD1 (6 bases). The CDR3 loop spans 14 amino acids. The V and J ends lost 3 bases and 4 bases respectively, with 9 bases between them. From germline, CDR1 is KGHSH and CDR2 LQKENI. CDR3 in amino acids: CASSPDRSTGELFF. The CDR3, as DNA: TGTGCCAGCTCACCCGACAGGAGCACCGGGGAGCTGTTTTTT. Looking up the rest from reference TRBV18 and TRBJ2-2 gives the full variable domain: NAGVMQNPRHLVRRRGQEARLRCSPMKGHSHVYWYRQLPEEGLKFMVYLQKENIIDESGMPKERFSAEFPKEGPSILRIQQVVRGDSAAYFCASSPDRSTGELFFGEGSRLTVL.

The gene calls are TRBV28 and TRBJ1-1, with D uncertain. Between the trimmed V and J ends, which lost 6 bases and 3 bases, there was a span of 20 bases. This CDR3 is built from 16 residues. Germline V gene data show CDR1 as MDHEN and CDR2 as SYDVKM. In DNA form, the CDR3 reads TGTGCCAGCAGCCTCGCCGGCGGCGCTCCGTACACTGAAGCTTTCTTT. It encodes CASSLAGGAPYTEAFF.

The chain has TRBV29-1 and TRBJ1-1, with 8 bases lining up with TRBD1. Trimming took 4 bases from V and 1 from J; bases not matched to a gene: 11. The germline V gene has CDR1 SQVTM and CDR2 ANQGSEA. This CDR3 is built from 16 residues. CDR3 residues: CSVVFWGTGQNTEAFF. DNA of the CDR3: TGCAGCGTTGTGTTTTGGGGGACAGGCCAGAACACTGAAGCTTTCTTT.

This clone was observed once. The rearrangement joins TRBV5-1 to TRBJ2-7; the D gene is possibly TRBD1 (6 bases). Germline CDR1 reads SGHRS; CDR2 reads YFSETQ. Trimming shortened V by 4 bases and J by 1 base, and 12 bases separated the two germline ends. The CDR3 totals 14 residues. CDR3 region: CASSVDSFSYEQYF. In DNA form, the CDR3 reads TGCGCCAGCAGCGTGGACAGTTTTTCCTACGAGCAGTACTTC.

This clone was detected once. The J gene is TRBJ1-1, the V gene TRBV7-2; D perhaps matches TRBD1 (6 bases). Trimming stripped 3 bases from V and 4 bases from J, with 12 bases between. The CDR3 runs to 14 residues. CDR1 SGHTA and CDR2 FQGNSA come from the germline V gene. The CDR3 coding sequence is TGTGCCAGCAGCTTTGGGGGGGCGCGCACTGAAGCTTTCTTT. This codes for CASSFGGARTEAFF.